These 12 T cell receptor beta chains were sequenced from one sample in a study of blood T cell repertoires in COVID-19. Using immunoSEQ multiplex PCR, the repertoire was profiled, and TCRdb retains in-frame clones only, with some absent. The data show under 150,000 clones, over 70% seen once. The sequenced sample was peripheral blood. Receptors were obtained from a man aged 50-59 years with acute or convalescent COVID-19.

The chain carries TRBV5-1 and TRBJ1-5; D might be TRBD1 (5 bases). From germline, CDR1 is SGHRS and CDR2 YFSETQ. The CDR3 length is 14 residues. V was pared by 5 bases and J by 1 base, with 10 bases between. The CDR3 DNA reads as TGCGCCAGCAGGGAGGGGACCAGCAATCAGCCCCAGCATTTT. Translated, it gives CASREGTSNQPQHF.

The chain has TRBV6-2 or TRBV6-3 and TRBJ1-6, with 10 bases matching TRBD1. J gave up 11 bases and V 5 bases, and 9 bases lay outside the gene matches. Germline V gene lookup returns CDR1 MNHEY and CDR2 SVGEGT. This CDR3 spans 15 amino acids. This CDR3 is CASSRGGQGSAPLHF. Here the CDR3 DNA reads TGTGCCAGCAGTCGCGGGGGACAGGGGTCAGCACCCCTCCACTTT.

The rearrangement links TRBV6-5 to TRBJ1-2; the match to TRBD1 covers 8 bases. Trimming took 6 bases from V and 8 from J; bases not matched to a gene: 14. This CDR3 spans 15 amino acids. The V gene's germline CDR1 is MNHEY and CDR2 SVGAGI. CDR3 DNA sequence: TGTGCCAGCAGACCTCAGGACAGGGAGGGCCAGGGCTACACCTTC. This encodes CASRPQDREGQGYTF.

The CDR3 reads CASSFQIINSPLHF. CDR3 sequence (DNA): TGTGCCAGCAGCTTCCAGATCATTAATTCACCCCTCCACTTT. The gene calls are TRBV5-5 and TRBJ1-6; D ambiguous. Per the germline V gene, CDR1 is SGHKS and CDR2 is YYEKEE (reference sequence). Trimming stripped 2 bases from V and 6 bases from J, with 9 bases between. There are 14 residues in the CDR3.

The chain couples TRBV30 to TRBJ1-5; no clear D. V was cut by 1 base and J by 1 base, with 8 bases left in between. The CDR3 runs to 14 residues. Germline V lookup: CDR1 GTSNPN, CDR2 SVGIG (reference sequence). The CDR3 nucleotides are TGTGCCTGGAGTGATAGACTGAGCAATCAGCCCCAGCATTTT. Its translation: CAWSDRLSNQPQHF. Variable domain in full (rest from reference TRBV30 and TRBJ1-5): SQTIHQWPATLVQPVGSPLSLECTVEGTSNPNLYWYRQAAGRGLQLLFYSVGIGQISSEVPQNLSASRPQDRQFILSSKKLLLSDSGFYLCAWSDRLSNQPQHFGDGTRLSIL.

This chain connects TRBV19 to TRBJ2-1; 7 nucleotides agree with TRBD1. Germline CDR1 reads LNHDA; CDR2 reads SQIVND (reference sequence). This CDR3 region has 17 residues. The J segment lost 0 bases and the V segment lost 6 bases, leaving 11 bases of the junction unmatched. Here the CDR3 DNA reads TGTGCCAGTAGCCCGACCCCCCGGGACAGCTCCTACAATGAGCAGTTCTTC. Translated, it gives CASSPTPRDSSYNEQFF.

With regard to this clone: The germline gene is not matched at one end of the junction; a read error may be the cause. The chain links TRBV11-2 to TRBJ2-3, with D possibly TRBD2 on 6 matching bases. Germline V gene sequence: CDR1 SGHAT, CDR2 FQNNGV. The CDR3 sequence is 12 residues long. CDR3: CASSLGQGGLNF. The CDR3 coding sequence is TGTGCCAGCAGCTTAGGCCAGGGAGGCCTGAATTTT.

CDR3 protein: CASSEMVREAYEQYF. In DNA form, the CDR3 reads TGTGCCAGCAGTGAAATGGTCAGGGAGGCCTACGAGCAGTACTTC. The V call is TRBV6-1, the J call TRBJ2-7, with a possible D match to TRBD2 (6 bases). Germline lookup yields CDR1 MNHNS and CDR2 SASEGT. The CDR3 totals 15 residues. The V and J ends lost 2 bases and 2 bases respectively, with 13 bases between them.

The CDR3 DNA reads as TGTGCCAGCAGCGCGAGGGACAGGGGGAGTAGGGATACGCAGTATTTT. Its translation is CASSARDRGSRDTQYF. V and J are TRBV9 and TRBJ2-3; TRBD1 matches 11 bases. With V trimmed by 3 bases and J by 6 bases, 9 bases remained unmatched. The CDR3 totals 16 residues. Germline lookup yields CDR1 SGDLS and CDR2 YYNGEE.

This clone was detected once. The CDR3 bases are TGTGCCTGGAGTGACAGGGATACGCAGTATTTT. Amino acids: CAWSDRDTQYF. The gene calls are TRBV30 and TRBJ2-3, with D maybe TRBD1 (5 bases). CDR1 and CDR2 (germline): GTSNPN, SVGIG (reference sequence). The CDR3 spans 11 residues. V was clipped by 1 base and J by 6 bases, with 5 bases between them.

The J gene is TRBJ2-3, the V gene TRBV6-7; TRBD2 aligns across 9 bases. TRBV6-7 falls under the ORF class, with uncertain function. V dropped 0 bases and J dropped 2; count of bases not matched to a gene: 6. There are 17 residues in the CDR3. CDR3 in amino acids: CASSYSRLAAATDTQYF. As DNA, the CDR3 is TGTGCCAGCAGTTACTCAAGACTAGCGGCCGCCACAGATACGCAGTATTTT.

The V call is TRBV6-1, the J call TRBJ1-2; the D is unclear. CDR3 size: 10 residues. Per germline, CDR1 MNHNS and CDR2 SASEGT. Trimming took 6 bases from V and 4 from J, leaving 3 bases between them. CDR3: CASSSYGYTF. CDR3 bases: TGTGCCAGCAGCTCCTATGGCTACACCTTC.